This TCR beta chain is drawn from a study of blood T cell repertoires in COVID-19. Germline CDR1 and CDR2: MNHEY and SVGAGI. The CDR3 is 15 residues long. Losses at the gene ends were 6 bases for V and 4 bases for J; bases not matched to a gene: 10. Data came from immunoSEQ multiplex PCR; TCRdb stores just in-frame clones and leaves some out. The data hold approximately 140,000 clones, with approximately 84% observed a single time. V gene TRBV6-5 combines with J gene TRBJ2-7; 9 bases align to TRBD1. The sequence was obtained from a woman aged 45-59 years with acute COVID-19. The sequenced sample was PBMCs or T cells enriched from blood (not recorded which). The CDR3 sequence is CASSSLTGGGYEQYF. CDR3 sequence (DNA): TGTGCCAGCAGCTCCCTGACAGGGGGGGGGTACGAGCAGTACTTC.